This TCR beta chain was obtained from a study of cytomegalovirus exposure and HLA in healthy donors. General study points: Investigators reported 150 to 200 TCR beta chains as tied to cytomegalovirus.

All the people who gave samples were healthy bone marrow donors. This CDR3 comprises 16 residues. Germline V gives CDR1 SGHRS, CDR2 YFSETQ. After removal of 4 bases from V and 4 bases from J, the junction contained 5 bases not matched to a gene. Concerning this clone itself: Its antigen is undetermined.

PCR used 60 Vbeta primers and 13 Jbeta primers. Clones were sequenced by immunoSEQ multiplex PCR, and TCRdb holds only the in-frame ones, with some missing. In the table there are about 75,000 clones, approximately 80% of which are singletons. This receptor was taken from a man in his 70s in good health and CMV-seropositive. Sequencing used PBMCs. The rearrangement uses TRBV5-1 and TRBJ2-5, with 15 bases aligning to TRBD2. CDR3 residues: CASSPGTSGGTETQYF. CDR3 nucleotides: TGCGCCAGCAGCCCAGGGACTAGCGGGGGGACAGAGACCCAGTACTTC.